Presented here are 9 T cell receptor beta chains from one specimen sequenced in a study of regulatory T cells in long-lasting Graves disease. Time point given: newly diagnosed GD, antithyroid drugs for less than 3 months. With RNA extracted from PBMCs as input, the TCR library was made. iRepertoire HTBI primers and Arm-PCR of CDR3 regions built TCR beta libraries. TCRdb re-analysed the multiplex PCR reads in MiXCR, keeping a single row per CDR3 protein. Here the sample spans about 310,000 distinct CDR3 sequences, more than 15% being singletons. The specimen comprised peripheral blood mononuclear cells (PBMCs), sampled at new diagnosis, from a patient treated with antithyroid drugs. All receptors derive from a female donor with Graves disease.

V is TRBV10-1 and J is TRBJ2-2; 14 bases map to TRBD2. The V gene end was trimmed by 0 bases and the J gene end by 4 bases; junction bases not matched to a gene: 1. The CDR3 consists of 17 residues. Per the germline V gene, CDR1 is WNHNN and CDR2 is SYGVQD (reference sequence). Here the CDR3 reads CASSESGLAGVTGELFF. The CDR3 DNA reads as TGCGCCAGCAGTGAGTCGGGACTAGCGGGAGTCACCGGGGAGCTGTTTTTT.

This clonotype was counted ten times or more. The chain is built from TRBV30 and TRBJ2-3; TRBD2 aligns across 7 bases. Germline CDR1 is GTSNPN and CDR2 is SVGIG (reference sequence). The CDR3 is 14 residues long. V shed 0 bases, J shed 4 bases, and the junction held 4 bases outside the gene matches. CDR3 region: CAWSVSLAADTQYF. The CDR3 DNA follows: TGTGCCTGGAGTGTAAGCCTAGCGGCAGATACGCAGTATTTT.

This clonotype has ten or more counts. This chain uses TRBV10-3 with TRBJ2-6; D unresolved. This CDR3 contains 14 residues. V was pared by 3 bases and J by 1 base, with 4 bases between. The germline V gene encodes CDR1 ENHRY and CDR2 SYGVKD. As DNA, the CDR3 is TGTGCCATCAGTGACAGGTCTGGGGCCAACGTCCTGACTTTC. Translation gives CAISDRSGANVLTF.

This clonotype was seen repeatedly, ten times or more. The chain uses TRBV28 and TRBJ1-2; unclear D gene. The CDR3 has 14 amino acids. CDR1 and CDR2 (germline): MDHEN, SYDVKM. V was cut by 2 bases and J by 0 bases, with 7 bases left in between. CDR3 amino acids: CASSLMGANYGYTF. DNA of the CDR3: TGTGCCAGCAGTTTAATGGGAGCTAACTATGGCTACACCTTC.

This clonotype was seen at least ten times. This chain connects TRBV5-5 to TRBJ2-1, with D uncertain. Germline V gives CDR1 SGHKS, CDR2 YYEKEE (reference sequence). V lost 0 bases and J 3 bases, leaving 16 bases between the germline ends. The CDR3 length is 17 residues. The CDR3 DNA is TGTGCCAGCAGCTTGGCTCCCGGCCTCTTCGGCTACAATGAGCAGTTCTTC. Translation gives CASSLAPGLFGYNEQFF.

This clonotype was seen at least ten times. V usage is TRBV30 and J usage is TRBJ2-3; 10 bases line up with TRBD2. After removal of 0 bases from V and 1 base from J, the junction contained 1 base not matched to a gene. Per germline, CDR1 GTSNPN and CDR2 SVGIG (reference sequence). The CDR3 is made up of 15 amino acids. The CDR3 here is CAWSVGTSGTDTQYF. CDR3 DNA: TGTGCCTGGAGTGTAGGGACTAGCGGCACAGATACGCAGTATTTT.

Ten or more counts support this clonotype. This rearrangement joins TRBV6-1 to TRBJ2-7; 9 bases line up with TRBD2. The CDR3 covers 18 residues. Germline trimming cut 1 base from V and 4 bases from J; bases unmatched to any gene: 14. Looked up from germline, CDR1 is MNHNS and CDR2 is SASEGT. The CDR3 DNA is TGTGCCAGCAGTGAAGGAACTGTCAGGACTAGCGTCATATACGAGCAGTACTTC. Translation: CASSEGTVRTSVIYEQYF.

Here the CDR3 reads CASVPGTGGSPKYGYTF. CDR3 in DNA: TGTGCCAGCGTTCCCGGGACAGGGGGTTCGCCCAAATATGGCTACACCTTC. This sequence joins TRBV12-3 or TRBV12-4 and TRBJ1-2; 11 nucleotides line up with TRBD1. This CDR3 is built from 17 residues. With 8 bases clipped from V and 5 bases from J, the junction kept 16 bases outside the gene matches.

This clonotype was counted many times. CDR3 sequence reads: CASSWDGAYGYTF. In DNA form, the CDR3 reads TGTGCCAGCAGTTGGGACGGAGCCTATGGCTACACCTTC. V usage is TRBV6-2 or TRBV6-3 and J usage is TRBJ1-2; D is perhaps TRBD1 (5 bases). Germline CDR1 reads MNHEY; CDR2 reads SVGEGT. The V end lost 4 bases, the J end lost 4 bases, and 10 bases lay between the germline ends. This CDR3 is built from 13 residues.